The sample holds a few counts of the clone carrying this TCR beta chain. Its antigen is unidentified. Ahead of thyroid surgery, no patient had received treatment of any kind. V lost 3 bases to trimming and J lost 2 bases, with 13 bases between them. This CDR3 region has 15 residues. Germline CDR1 and CDR2: WSHSY and SAAADI. The data belong to a study of metastatic and nonmetastatic thyroid tumors. Background on the study: The study looked at repertoires side by side in blood and in tumor or nodule tissue from malignant and benign thyroid patients. Study findings and constraints: Benign nodules were reported to have significantly lower TCR beta diversity than malignant thyroid tumors, in blood and tumor.

In the original workflow: Between-group CDR3 differences, defined by clinicopathological status, yielded a distant-metastasis classifier for papillary thyroid cancer. TCRdb re-analyzed the PCR reads using MiXCR. For this entry, the V and J calls and clone size follow TCRdb and not the study's own pipeline. This table holds around 70,000 clones, roughly 18% found once. The source material was blood. The TCR sequence derives from a female donor with papillary thyroid cancer or a benign thyroid nodule (not recorded which). Some clones in this sample may be carry-over from other donors' samples. The chain is built from TRBV10-2 and TRBJ1-1; D might be TRBD1 (5 bases). CDR3 residues: CASSDGEGRNTEAFF. For the CDR3, the DNA is TGCGCCAGCAGTGATGGGGAGGGGCGAAACACTGAAGCTTTCTTT.